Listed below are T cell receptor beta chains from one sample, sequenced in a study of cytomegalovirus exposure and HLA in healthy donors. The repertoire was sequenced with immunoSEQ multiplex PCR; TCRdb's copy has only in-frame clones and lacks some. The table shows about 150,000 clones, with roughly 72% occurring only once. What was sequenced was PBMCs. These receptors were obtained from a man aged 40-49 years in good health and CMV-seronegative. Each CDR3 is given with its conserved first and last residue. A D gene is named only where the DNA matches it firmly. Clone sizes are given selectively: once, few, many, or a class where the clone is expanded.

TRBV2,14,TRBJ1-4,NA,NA,TGTGCCAGCAGCCAGGGTACAACTAATGAAAAACTGTTTTTT,CASSQGTTNEKLFF
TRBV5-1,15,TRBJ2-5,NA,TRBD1,TGCGCCAGCAGCTTCCCAGGACAGGGAAAGGAGACCCAGTACTTC,CASSFPGQGKETQYF
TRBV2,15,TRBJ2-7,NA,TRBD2,TGTGCCAGCAGCCCCGAACTAGCGGGAGGTGGCGAGCAGTACTTC,CASSPELAGGGEQYF
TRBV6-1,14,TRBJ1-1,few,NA,TGTGCCAGCAGTGAAGGACAGGAGAACACTGAAGCTTTCTTT,CASSEGQENTEAFF
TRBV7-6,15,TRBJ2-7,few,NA,TGTGCCAGCAGCTTAGGAGGGGACATATCCTACGAGCAGTACTTC,CASSLGGDISYEQYF
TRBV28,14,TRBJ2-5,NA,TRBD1,TGTGCCAGCAGTACCGACAGGGCGAAAGAGACCCAGTACTTC,CASSTDRAKETQYF
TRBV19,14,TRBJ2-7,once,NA,TGTGCCAGTAGTACTGGGGCCTCGGCGTACGAGCAGTACTTC,CASSTGASAYEQYF
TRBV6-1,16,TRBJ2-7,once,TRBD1,TGTGCCAGCAGTGACGTTGGGACAGGCACCTCCTACGAGCAGTACTTC,CASSDVGTGTSYEQYF
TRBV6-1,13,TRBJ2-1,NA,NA,TGTGCCAGCAGGAGAGCCCCGGGCAATGAGCAGTTCTTC,CASRRAPGNEQFF
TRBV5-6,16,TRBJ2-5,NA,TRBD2,TGTGCCAGCAGCCGGGGGACTAGCGGGGCGGGAGAGACCCAGTACTTC,CASSRGTSGAGETQYF
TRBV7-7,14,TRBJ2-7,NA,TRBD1,TGTGCCAGCAGCCGGGACAGGGGATCGGGCGAGCAGTACTTC,CASSRDRGSGEQYF
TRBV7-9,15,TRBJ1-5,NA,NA,TGTGCCAGCACCCTGCCCAGTTATAGCAATCAGCCCCAGCATTTT,CASTLPSYSNQPQHF
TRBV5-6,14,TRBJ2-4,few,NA,TGTGCCAGCAGCAACACCCGGGATTCAAACATTCAGTACTTC,CASSNTRDSNIQYF
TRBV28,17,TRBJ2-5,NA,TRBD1,TGTGCCAGCAGTCCAGATATGGGACAGGGAGGGCAAGAGACCCAGTACTTC,CASSPDMGQGGQETQYF
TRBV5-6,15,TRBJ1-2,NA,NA,TGTGCCAGCAGCTTGGTAGGACAGACAAACTATGGCTACACCTTC,CASSLVGQTNYGYTF
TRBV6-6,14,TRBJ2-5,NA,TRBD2,TGTGCCAGCAGTAAGACTAGCGGGGGCGAGACCCAGTACTTC,CASSKTSGGETQYF
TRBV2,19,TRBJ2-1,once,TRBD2,TGTGCCAGCAGTTCCGGGGCTTACGGCGGGGGGAGCTCCTACAATGAGCAGTTCTTC,CASSSGAYGGGSSYNEQFF
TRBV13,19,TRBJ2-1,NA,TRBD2,TGTGCCAGCAGCGCTAATAGCGGGAGGGCCTCCGACTCCTACAATGAGCAGTTCTTC,CASSANSGRASDSYNEQFF
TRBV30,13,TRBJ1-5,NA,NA,TGTGCCTGGCAACAGGATAGCAATCAGCCCCAGCATTTT,CAWQQDSNQPQHF
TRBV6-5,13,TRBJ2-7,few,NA,TGTGCCACCGCATTGACAGCATCCTACGAGCAGTACTTC,CATALTASYEQYF
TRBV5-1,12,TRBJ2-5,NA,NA,TGCGCCAGCAGCCCGACCGGGGAGACCCAGTACTTC,CASSPTGETQYF
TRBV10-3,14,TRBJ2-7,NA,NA,TGTGCCATCAGCCTCCGGGACAACCCCTACGAGCAGTACTTC,CAISLRDNPYEQYF
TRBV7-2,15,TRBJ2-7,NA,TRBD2,TGTGCCAGCAGGTCTAGCGGGGGGGGTTCTTACGAGCAGTACTTC,CASRSSGGGSYEQYF
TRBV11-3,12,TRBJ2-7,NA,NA,TGTGCCAGCAGCTTTCTAGCGATCGAGCAGTACTTC,CASSFLAIEQYF
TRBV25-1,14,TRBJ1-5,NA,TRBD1,TGTGCCAGCAGTAAGACAGGGACTAATCAGCCCCAGCATTTT,CASSKTGTNQPQHF
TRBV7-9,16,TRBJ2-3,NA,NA,TGTGCCAGCCTAAAGGGGGACACCTCTAGCACAGATACGCAGTATTTT,CASLKGDTSSTDTQYF
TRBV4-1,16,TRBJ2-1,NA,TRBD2,TGCGCCAGCAGCCAAGTTGTGGACGGGGGGGCCGGTGAGCAGTTCTTC,CASSQVVDGGAGEQFF
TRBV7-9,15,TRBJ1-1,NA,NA,TGTGCCAGCACTAAACCGGGGGATAGGAACACTGAAGCTTTCTTT,CASTKPGDRNTEAFF
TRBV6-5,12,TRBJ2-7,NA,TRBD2,TGTGCCAGCACTAACGGGGGGAACGAGCAGTACTTC,CASTNGGNEQYF
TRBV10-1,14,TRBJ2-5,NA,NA,TGCGCCAGCAGTGAGTCGATGGGTAGCGCGACCCAGTACTTC,CASSESMGSATQYF
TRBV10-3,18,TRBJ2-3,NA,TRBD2,TGTGCCATCAGCTCCGGGACTAGCGGGAGAACCAGCACAGATACGCAGTATTTT,CAISSGTSGRTSTDTQYF
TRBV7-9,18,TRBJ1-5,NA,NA,TGTTCCAGCAGCGCGGGGGGGCGGGAGGGCGAATCTAATCAGCCCCAGCATTTT,CSSSAGGREGESNQPQHF
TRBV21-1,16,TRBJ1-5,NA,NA,TGTGCCAGCAGCAAAAGGCCCCATAGGGGTGATCAGCCCCAGCATTTT,CASSKRPHRGDQPQHF
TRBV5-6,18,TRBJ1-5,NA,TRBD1,TGTGCCAGCAGCTTAGGTCCGGGACAGGGCCATAGCAATCAGCCCCAGCATTTT,CASSLGPGQGHSNQPQHF
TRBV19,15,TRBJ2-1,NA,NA,TGTGCCAGTAGTCCCGTAGGGGGGGCGGGGGCTGAGCAGTTCTTC,CASSPVGGAGAEQFF
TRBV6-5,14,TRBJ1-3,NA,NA,TGTGCCAGCAGGGCAGGGGTTAATGGAAACACCATATATTTT,CASRAGVNGNTIYF
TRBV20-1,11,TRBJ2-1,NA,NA,TGCAGTGCTAGGGCCGTCAATGAGCAGTTCTTC,CSARAVNEQFF
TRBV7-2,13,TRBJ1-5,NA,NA,TGTGCCAGCAGCATAGACAGGACTCAGCCCCAGCATTTT,CASSIDRTQPQHF
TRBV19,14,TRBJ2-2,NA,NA,TGTGCCAGTAGGCCGACAGGGAACACCGGGGAGCTGTTTTTT,CASRPTGNTGELFF
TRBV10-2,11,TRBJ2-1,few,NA,TGCGCCAGCAGTGATAGACTAGAGCAGTTCTTC,CASSDRLEQFF
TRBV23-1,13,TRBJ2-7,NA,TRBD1,TGCGCCAGCAGTCAAAAAAGACAGGGCGAGCAGTACTTC,CASSQKRQGEQYF
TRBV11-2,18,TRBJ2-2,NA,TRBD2,TGTGCCAGCAGCTTAGCCGCCGCCCGGGGGGCGAACACCGGGGAGCTGTTTTTT,CASSLAAARGANTGELFF
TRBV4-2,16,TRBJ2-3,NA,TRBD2,TGTGCCAGCAGCCACGGACTAGCCGGGTTGTCAGATACGCAGTATTTT,CASSHGLAGLSDTQYF
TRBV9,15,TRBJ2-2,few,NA,TGTGCCAGCAGACCGGGGGGCTCGAACACCGGGGAGCTGTTTTTT,CASRPGGSNTGELFF
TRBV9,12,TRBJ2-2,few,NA,TGTGCCAGCAGCGCGTCCACCGGGGAGCTGTTTTTT,CASSASTGELFF
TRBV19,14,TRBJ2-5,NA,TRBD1,TGTGCCAGTAGTACCCCGACAGGGCAAGAGACCCAGTACTTC,CASSTPTGQETQYF
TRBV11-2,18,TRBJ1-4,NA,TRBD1,TGTGCCAGCAGCTCAAGGCCGGGACAGGGTAGGACTAATGAAAAACTGTTTTTT,CASSSRPGQGRTNEKLFF
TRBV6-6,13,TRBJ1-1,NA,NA,TGTGCCAGCAGTTACTCTCGGACAGAAGAAGCTTTCTTT,CASSYSRTEEAFF
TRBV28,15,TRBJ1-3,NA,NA,TGTGCCAGCAGTCCAATGAGGACTGGAGGAAACACCATATATTTT,CASSPMRTGGNTIYF
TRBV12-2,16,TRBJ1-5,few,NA,TGTGCAAGTCGCCTCCTGAGGACAGGACTGAATCAGCCCCAGCATTTT,CASRLLRTGLNQPQHF
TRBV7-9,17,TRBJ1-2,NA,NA,TGTGCCAGCAGCCATAGGGTAGGACAGAAAGTTAACTATGGCTACACCTTC,CASSHRVGQKVNYGYTF
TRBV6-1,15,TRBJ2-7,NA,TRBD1,TGTGCCAGCAGTGATGGTAAGGGACAGGGGGGTCTGCAGTACTTC,CASSDGKGQGGLQYF
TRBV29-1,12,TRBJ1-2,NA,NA,TGCAGCGTTATAGGGGATTGGTATGGCTACACCTTC,CSVIGDWYGYTF
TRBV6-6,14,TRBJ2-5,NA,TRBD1,TGTGCCAGCAGCGCCACAGGGGGACTGGAGACCCAGTACTTC,CASSATGGLETQYF
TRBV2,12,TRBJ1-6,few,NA,TGTGCCAGCAGTGAGGAGTTTTCACCCCTCCACTTT,CASSEEFSPLHF